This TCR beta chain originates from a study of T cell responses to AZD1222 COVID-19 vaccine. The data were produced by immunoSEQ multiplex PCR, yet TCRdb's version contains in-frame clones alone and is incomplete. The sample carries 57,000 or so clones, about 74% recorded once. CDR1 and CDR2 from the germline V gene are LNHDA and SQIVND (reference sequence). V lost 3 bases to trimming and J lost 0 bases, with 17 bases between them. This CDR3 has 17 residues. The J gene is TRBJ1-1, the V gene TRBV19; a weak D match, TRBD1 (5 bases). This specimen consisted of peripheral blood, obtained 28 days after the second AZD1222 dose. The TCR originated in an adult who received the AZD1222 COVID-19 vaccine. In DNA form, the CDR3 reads TGTGCCAGTAGTATGGGACGCGGTTGGCCGCTGAACACTGAAGCTTTCTTT. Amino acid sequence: CASSMGRGWPLNTEAFF.